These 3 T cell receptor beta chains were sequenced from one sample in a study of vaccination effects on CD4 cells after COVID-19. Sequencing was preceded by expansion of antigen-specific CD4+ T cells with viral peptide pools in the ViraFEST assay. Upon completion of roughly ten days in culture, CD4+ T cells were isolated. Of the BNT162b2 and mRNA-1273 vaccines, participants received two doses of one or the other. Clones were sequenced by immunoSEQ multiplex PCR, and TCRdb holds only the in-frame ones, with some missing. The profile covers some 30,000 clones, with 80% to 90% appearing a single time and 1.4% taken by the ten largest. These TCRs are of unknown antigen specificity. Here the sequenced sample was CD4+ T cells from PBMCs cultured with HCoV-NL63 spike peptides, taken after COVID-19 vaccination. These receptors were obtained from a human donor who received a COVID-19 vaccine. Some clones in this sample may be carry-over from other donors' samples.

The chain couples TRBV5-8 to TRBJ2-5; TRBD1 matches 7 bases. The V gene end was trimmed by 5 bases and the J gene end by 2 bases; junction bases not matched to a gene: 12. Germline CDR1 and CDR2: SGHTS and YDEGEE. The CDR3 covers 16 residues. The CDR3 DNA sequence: TGTGCCAGCAGACCCGGGACAGACTCTTCTCAAGAGACCCAGTACTTC. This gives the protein CASRPGTDSSQETQYF.

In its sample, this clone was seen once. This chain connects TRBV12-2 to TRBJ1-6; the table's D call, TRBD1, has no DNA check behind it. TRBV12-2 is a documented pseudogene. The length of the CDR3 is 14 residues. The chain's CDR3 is CAPPGTAYNSPLHF. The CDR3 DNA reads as TGTGCACCCCCGGGGACAGCCTATAATTCACCCCTCCACTTT.

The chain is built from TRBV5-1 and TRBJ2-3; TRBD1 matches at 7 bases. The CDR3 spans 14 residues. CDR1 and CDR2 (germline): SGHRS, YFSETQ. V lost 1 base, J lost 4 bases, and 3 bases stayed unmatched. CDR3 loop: CASSLIGGPDTQYF. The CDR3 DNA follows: TGCGCCAGCAGCTTGATAGGGGGCCCAGATACGCAGTATTTT.